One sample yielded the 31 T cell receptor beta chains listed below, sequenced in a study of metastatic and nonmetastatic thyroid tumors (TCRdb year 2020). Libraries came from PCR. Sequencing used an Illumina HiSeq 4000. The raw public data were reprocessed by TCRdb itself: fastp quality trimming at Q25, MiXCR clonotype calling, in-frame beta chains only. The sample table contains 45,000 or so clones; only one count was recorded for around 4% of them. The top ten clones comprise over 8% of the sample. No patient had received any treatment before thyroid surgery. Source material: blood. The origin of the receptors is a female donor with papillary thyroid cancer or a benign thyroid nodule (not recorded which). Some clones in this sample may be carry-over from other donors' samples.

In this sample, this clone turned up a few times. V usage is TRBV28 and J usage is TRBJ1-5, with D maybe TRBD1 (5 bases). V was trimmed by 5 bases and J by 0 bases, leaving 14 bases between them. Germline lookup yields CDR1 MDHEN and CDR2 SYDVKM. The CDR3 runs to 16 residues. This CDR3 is CASSRPGTISNQPQHF. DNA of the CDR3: TGTGCCAGCAGTCGCCCTGGGACCATTAGCAATCAGCCCCAGCATTTT.

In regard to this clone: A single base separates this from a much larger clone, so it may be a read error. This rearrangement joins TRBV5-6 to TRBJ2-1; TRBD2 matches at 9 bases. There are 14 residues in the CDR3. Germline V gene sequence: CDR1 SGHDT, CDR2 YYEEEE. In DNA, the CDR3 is TGTGCCAGCAGCTTGGCCGGGACTAGCAATGAGCAGTCCTTC. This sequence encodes CASSLAGTSNEQSF.

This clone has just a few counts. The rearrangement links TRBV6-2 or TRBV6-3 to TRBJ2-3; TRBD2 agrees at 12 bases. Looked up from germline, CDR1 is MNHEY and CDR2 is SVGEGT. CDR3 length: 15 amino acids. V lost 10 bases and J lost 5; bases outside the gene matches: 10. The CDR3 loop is CATELTSGSGDTQYF. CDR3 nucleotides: TGTGCCACCGAATTGACTAGCGGGAGTGGAGATACGCAGTATTTT.

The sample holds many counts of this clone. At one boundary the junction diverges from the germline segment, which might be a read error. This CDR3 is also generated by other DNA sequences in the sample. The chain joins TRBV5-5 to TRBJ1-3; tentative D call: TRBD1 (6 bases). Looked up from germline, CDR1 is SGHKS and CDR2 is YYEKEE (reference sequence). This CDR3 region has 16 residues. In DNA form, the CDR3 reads TGTGCCAGCAGCTTGACAGGGCACTTCTCTGGAAACACTATATATTTT. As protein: CASSLTGHFSGNTIYF.

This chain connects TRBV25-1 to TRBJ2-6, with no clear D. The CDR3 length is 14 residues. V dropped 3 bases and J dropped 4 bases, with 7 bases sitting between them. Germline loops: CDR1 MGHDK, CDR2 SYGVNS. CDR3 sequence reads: CASSDVAGANVLTF. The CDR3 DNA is TGTGCCAGCAGTGATGTGGCCGGGGCCAACGTCCTGACTTTC.

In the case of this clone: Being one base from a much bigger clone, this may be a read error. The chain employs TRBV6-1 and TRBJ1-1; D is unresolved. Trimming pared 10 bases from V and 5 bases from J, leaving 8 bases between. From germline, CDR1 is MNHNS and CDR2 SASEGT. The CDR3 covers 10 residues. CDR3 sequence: CATRRTEAFF. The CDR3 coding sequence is TGTGCCACCAGACGGACTGAAGCTTTCTTT.

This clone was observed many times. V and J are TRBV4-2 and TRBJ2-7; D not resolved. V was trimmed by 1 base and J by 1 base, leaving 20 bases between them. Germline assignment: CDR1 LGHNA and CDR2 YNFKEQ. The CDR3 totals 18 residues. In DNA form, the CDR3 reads TGTGCCAGCAGCCAAGTAGGTAGTTGGGGTCTCGTATCCTACGAGCAGTACTTC. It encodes CASSQVGSWGLVSYEQYF.

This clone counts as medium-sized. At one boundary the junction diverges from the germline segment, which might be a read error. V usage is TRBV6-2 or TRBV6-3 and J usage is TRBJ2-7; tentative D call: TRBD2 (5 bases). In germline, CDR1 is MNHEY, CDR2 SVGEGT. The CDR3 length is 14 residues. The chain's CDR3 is CASIYEAGNYEQYF. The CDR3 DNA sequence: TGTGCCAGCATTTACGAGGCGGGCAACTACGAGCAGTACTTC.

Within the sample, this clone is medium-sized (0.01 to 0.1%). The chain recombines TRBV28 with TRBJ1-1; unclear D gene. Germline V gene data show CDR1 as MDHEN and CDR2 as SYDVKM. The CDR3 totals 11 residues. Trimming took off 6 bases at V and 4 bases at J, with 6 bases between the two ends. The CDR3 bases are TGTGCCAGCAGACTCCTCACTGAAGCTTTCTTT. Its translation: CASRLLTEAFF.

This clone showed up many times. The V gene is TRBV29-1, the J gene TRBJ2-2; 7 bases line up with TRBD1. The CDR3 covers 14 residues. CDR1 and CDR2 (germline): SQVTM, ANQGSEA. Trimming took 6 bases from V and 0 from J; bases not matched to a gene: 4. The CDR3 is CSVKGTANTGELFF. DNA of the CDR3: TGCAGCGTGAAAGGGACAGCGAACACCGGGGAGCTGTTTTTT.

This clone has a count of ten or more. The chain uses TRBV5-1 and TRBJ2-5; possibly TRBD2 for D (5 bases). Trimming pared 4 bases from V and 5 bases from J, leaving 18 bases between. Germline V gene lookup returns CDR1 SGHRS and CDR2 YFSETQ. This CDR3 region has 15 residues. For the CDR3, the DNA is TGCGCCAGCAGCCCTTTGACCGGGATGGGGGAGACCCAGTACTTC. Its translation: CASSPLTGMGETQYF.

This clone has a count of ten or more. CDR3 bases: TGCAGTGCTAGAGAAGGGACTAGGAAAAATGAGCAGTTCTTC. The encoded protein is CSAREGTRKNEQFF. This chain links TRBV20-1 with TRBJ2-1, with TRBD2 matching over 8 bases. Germline CDR1 is DFQATT and CDR2 is SNEGSKA (reference sequence). J gave up 7 bases and V 0 bases, and 5 bases lay outside the gene matches. This CDR3 comprises 14 residues.

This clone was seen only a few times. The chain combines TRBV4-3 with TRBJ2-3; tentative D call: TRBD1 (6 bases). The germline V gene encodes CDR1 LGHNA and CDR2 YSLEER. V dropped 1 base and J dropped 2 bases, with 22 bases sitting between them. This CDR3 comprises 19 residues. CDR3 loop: CASSQALPLQGTTTDTQYF. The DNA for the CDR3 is TGCGCCAGCAGCCAAGCTCTCCCCTTACAGGGAACCACCACAGATACGCAGTATTTT.

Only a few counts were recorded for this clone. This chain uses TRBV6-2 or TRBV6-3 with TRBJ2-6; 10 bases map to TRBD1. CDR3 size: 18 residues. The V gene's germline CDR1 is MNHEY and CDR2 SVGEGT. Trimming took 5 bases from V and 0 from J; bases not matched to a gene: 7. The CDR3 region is CASSQTGGASSGANVLTF. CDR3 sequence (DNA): TGTGCCAGCAGTCAGACAGGGGGCGCCTCCTCTGGGGCCAACGTCCTGACTTTC.

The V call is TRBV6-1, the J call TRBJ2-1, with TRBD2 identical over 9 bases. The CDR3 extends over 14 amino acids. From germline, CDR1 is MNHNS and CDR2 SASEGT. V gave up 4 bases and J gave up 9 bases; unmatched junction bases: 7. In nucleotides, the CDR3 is TGTGCCAGCAGTGTGAGCGGGAGGTCTCTTGAGCAGTTCTTC. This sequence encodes CASSVSGRSLEQFF.

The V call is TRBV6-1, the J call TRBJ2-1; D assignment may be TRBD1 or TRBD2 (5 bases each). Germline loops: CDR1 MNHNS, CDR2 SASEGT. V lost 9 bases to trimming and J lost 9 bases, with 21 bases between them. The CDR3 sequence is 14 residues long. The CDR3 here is CASLPGTRYGEQFF. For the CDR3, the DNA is TGTGCCAGTCTTCCCGGGACCCGATATGGTGAGCAGTTCTTC.

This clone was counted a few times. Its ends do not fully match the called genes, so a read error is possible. The DNA for the CDR3 is TGTGCCAGCAGTCTGGGGGCGACGACTGGGTCCAACGTCCTTACTTTC. Translating gives CASSLGATTGSNVLTF. V gene TRBV2 combines with J gene TRBJ2-6; tentative D call: TRBD1 (6 bases). Germline assignment: CDR1 SNHLY and CDR2 FYNNEI. The CDR3 extends over 16 amino acids.

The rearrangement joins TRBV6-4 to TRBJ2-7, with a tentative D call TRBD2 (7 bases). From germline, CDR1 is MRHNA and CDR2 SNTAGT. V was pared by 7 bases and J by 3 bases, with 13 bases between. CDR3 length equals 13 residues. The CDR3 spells CASKGGEGYEQYF. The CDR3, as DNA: TGTGCCAGCAAGGGGGGGGAAGGCTACGAGCAGTACTTC.

CDR3 residues: CASTTGGFSGELFF. The CDR3 DNA reads TGTGCCAGCACAACAGGGGGGTTCTCCGGGGAGCTGTTTTTT. The V and J genes are TRBV6-1 and TRBJ2-2; 8 bases align to TRBD1. CDR3 length equals 14 residues. Trimming removed 7 bases from V and 6 bases from J; junction bases left unmatched: 7. The germline CDR1 and CDR2 sequences are MNHNS and SASEGT.

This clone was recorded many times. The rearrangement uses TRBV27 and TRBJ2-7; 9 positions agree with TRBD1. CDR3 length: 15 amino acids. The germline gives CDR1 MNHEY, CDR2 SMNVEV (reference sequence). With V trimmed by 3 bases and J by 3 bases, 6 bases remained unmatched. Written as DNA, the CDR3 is TGTGCCAGCAGTTTTGCGGGACAGGGAATCTACGAGCAGTACTTC. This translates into CASSFAGQGIYEQYF.

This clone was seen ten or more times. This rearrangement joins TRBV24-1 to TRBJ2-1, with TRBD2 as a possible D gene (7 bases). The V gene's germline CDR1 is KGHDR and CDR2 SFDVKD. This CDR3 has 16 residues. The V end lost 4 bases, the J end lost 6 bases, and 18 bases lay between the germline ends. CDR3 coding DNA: TGTGCCACCAGTGACTCTAGGGGGGGGCGAGTCAATGAGCAGTTCTTC. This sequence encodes CATSDSRGGRVNEQFF.

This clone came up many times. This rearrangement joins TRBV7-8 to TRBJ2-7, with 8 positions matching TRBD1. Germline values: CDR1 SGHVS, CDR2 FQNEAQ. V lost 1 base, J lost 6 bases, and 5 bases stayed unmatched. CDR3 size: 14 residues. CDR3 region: CASSLEQGVFEQYF. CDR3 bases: TGTGCCAGCAGCTTAGAACAGGGGGTCTTCGAGCAGTACTTC.

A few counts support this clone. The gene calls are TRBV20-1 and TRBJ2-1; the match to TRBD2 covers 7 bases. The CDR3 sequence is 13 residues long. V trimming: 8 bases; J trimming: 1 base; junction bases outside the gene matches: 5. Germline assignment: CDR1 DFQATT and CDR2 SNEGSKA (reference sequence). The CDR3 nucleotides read TGCAGTTTCCTAGCGGCTTCCTACAATGAGCAGTTCTTC. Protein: CSFLAASYNEQFF.

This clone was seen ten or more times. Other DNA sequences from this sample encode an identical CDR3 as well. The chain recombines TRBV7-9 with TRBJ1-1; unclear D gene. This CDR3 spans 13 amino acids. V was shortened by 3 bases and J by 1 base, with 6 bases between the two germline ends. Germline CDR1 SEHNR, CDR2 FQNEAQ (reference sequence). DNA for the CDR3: TGTGCCAGCAGCTTTGGGCCGAACACTGAAGCTTTCTTT. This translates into CASSFGPNTEAFF. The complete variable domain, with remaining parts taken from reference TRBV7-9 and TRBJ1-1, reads DTGVSQNPRHKITKRGQNVTFRCDPISEHNRLYWYRQTLGQGPEFLTYFQNEAQLEKSRLLSDRFSAERPKGSFSTLEIQRTEQGDSAMYLCASSFGPNTEAFFGQGTRLTVV.

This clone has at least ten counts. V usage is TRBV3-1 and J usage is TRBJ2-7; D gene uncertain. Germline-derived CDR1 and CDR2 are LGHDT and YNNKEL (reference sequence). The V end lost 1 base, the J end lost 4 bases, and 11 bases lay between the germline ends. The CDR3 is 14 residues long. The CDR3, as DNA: TGTGCCAGCAGCCAAGGTTCGAAGGGTTACGAGCAGTACTTC. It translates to CASSQGSKGYEQYF.

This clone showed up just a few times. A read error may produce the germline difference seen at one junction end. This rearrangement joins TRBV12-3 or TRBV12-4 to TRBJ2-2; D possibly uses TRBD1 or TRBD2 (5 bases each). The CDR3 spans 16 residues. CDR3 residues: CASSHRDGANTVEPFF. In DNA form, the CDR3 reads TGTGCCAGCAGTCACCGGGACGGGGCGAACACCGTGGAGCCGTTTTTT.

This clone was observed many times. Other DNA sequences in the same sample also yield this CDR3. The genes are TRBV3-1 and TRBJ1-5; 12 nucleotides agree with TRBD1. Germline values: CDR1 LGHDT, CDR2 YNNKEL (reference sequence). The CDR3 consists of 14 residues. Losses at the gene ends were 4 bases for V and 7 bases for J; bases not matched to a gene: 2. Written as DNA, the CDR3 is TGTGCCAGCAGCCCTGGGACAGGGGGCCAGCCCCAGCATTTT. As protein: CASSPGTGGQPQHF.

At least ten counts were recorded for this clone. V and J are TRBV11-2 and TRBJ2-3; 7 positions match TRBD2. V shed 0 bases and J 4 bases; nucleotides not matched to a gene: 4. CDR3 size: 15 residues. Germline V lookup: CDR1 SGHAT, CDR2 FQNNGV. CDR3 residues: CASSLEGAGPDTQYF. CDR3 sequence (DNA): TGTGCCAGCAGCTTAGAAGGAGCGGGGCCAGATACGCAGTATTTT.

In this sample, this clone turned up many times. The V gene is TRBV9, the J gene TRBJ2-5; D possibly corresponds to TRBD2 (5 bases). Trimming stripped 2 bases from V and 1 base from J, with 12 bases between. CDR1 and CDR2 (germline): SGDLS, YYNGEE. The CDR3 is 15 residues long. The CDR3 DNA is TGTGCCAGCAGCGTTTCCCGGGGTCGCCAAGAGACCCAGTACTTC. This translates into CASSVSRGRQETQYF. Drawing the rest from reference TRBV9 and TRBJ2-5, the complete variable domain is DSGVTQTPKHLITATGQRVTLRCSPRSGDLSVYWYQQSLDQGLQFLIQYYNGEERAKGNILERFSAQQFPDLHSELNLSSLELGDSALYFCASSVSRGRQETQYFGPGTRLLVL.

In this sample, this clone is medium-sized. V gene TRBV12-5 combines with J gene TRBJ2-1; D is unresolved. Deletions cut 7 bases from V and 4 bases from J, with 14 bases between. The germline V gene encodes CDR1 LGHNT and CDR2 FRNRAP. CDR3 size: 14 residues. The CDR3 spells CASDTEASYNEQFF. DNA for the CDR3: TGTGCTAGTGATACTGAGGCGTCGTACAATGAGCAGTTCTTC.

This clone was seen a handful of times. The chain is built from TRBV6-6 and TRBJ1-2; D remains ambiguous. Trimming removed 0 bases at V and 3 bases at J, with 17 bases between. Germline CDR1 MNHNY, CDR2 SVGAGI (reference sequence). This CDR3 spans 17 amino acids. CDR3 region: CASSYSIRAIGDYGYTF. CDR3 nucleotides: TGTGCCAGCAGTTACTCTATCCGGGCCATTGGGGACTATGGCTACACCTTC.